The T cell receptor beta chain described here comes from a study of response to subunit inactivated influenza vaccine. This clonotype has more than one count but fewer than ten. CDR1 is MNHNS and CDR2 is SASEGT in the germline V gene. CDR3 length equals 15 residues. The trim removed 4 bases at V and 10 bases at J, leaving 11 bases unmatched. MiXCR was run by TCRdb on the RT-PCR reads, yielding one entry per CDR3 protein. Of about 540,000 distinct CDR3 sequences in the sample, approximately 22% were seen once. The data were also submitted as part of a second study, on T cells expressing NK-cell markers. That paper states: With UMIs, 5'RACE template switching was used to make TCR beta cDNA. Seven of the eight sequenced donors were classified as HCMV-seropositive, and one was classified as seronegative.

Sequenced here: CD4+ T cells sorted from PBMCs, sampled less than 13 days after vaccination. This clonotype was obtained from a man over 45 who received an inactivated influenza vaccine. The chain combines TRBV6-1 with TRBJ1-4; 8 bases match TRBD1. The CDR3 region has the DNA TGTGCCAGCAGTGCAGAACAGGGGGTGGGTAGAAAACTGTTTTTT. Its protein is CASSAEQGVGRKLFF.